The 27 T cell receptor beta chains presented below share a single source sample, sequenced in a study of cytomegalovirus exposure and HLA in healthy donors. Vbeta (60) and Jbeta (13) primers were used in the PCR. The data were produced by immunoSEQ multiplex PCR, yet TCRdb's version contains in-frame clones alone and is incomplete. The table records about 110,000 clones, roughly 78% of them present only once. Sequencing used PBMCs. The receptors were sampled from a woman in her twenties or thirties in good health and CMV-seronegative.

The gene calls are TRBV27 and TRBJ2-7, with TRBD1 identical over 9 bases. This CDR3 is built from 15 residues. V shed 2 bases, J shed 0 bases, and the junction held 2 bases outside the gene matches. Germline CDR1 MNHEY, CDR2 SMNVEV (reference sequence). The CDR3, as DNA: TGTGCCAGCAGTTTAGTGGGACAGGGCTCCTACGAGCAGTACTTC. Protein: CASSLVGQGSYEQYF.

The rearrangement joins TRBV7-2 to TRBJ1-5; perhaps TRBD1 as D (6 bases). The CDR3 spans 13 residues. Germline V gene lookup returns CDR1 SGHTA and CDR2 FQGNSA. V lost 8 bases and J 7 bases, leaving 15 bases between the germline ends. The CDR3 DNA is TGTGCCAGCGGCCCGCAGGGGCTCCAGCCCCAGCATTTT. Its protein is CASGPQGLQPQHF.

The chain joins TRBV21-1 to TRBJ2-7; the table calls TRBD2, which could not be checked here. TRBV21-1 is deemed a pseudogene. This CDR3 comprises 17 residues. In DNA, the CDR3 is TGTGCCAGCAGCAAAGCTCCTTTAGCGGGGAACTCCTACGAGCAGTACTTC. Translated, it gives CASSKAPLAGNSYEQYF.

The chain is built from TRBV13 and TRBJ1-1, with D possibly being TRBD1 (5 bases). The CDR3 covers 12 residues. In germline, CDR1 is PRHDT, CDR2 FYEKMQ (reference sequence). V lost 1 base and J lost 6, with 6 bases in between. The CDR3 reads CASSLARAEAFF. The DNA for the CDR3 is TGTGCCAGCAGCTTAGCCAGGGCTGAAGCTTTCTTT.

This chain links TRBV7-2 with TRBJ1-2; D is ambiguous. CDR3 length: 15 amino acids. Per germline, CDR1 SGHTA and CDR2 FQGNSA. The germline V and J ends were trimmed by 2 bases and 7 bases, with 17 bases remaining between them. The chain's CDR3 is CASSLNRIGASGYTF. The DNA for the CDR3 is TGTGCCAGCAGCTTAAACCGGATCGGAGCATCTGGCTACACCTTC.

V and J are TRBV2 and TRBJ1-1; D not certain. The CDR3 loop spans 14 amino acids. The germline CDR1 and CDR2 sequences are SNHLY and FYNNEI. The V end was cut by 6 bases, the J end by 0 bases, with 11 bases between. The CDR3 DNA reads as TGTGCCAGCAGCACAGACAAGTTGAACACTGAAGCTTTCTTT. It codes for CASSTDKLNTEAFF.

The chain links TRBV28 to TRBJ1-5; 7 bases align to TRBD1. This CDR3 has 15 amino acids. V lost 3 bases to trimming and J lost 11 bases; unmatched junction nucleotides: 13. Germline V CDR1 and CDR2: MDHEN, SYDVKM. In DNA, the CDR3 is TGTGCCAGCAGTTTTCGGGACAGCCCGAGGGTGGCCCAGCATTTT. It yields the protein CASSFRDSPRVAQHF.

This sequence joins TRBV5-5 and TRBJ1-6, with 7 bases matching TRBD1. The CDR3 length is 14 residues. V trimming: 3 bases; J trimming: 7 bases; junction bases outside the gene matches: 4. Germline CDR1 SGHKS, CDR2 YYEKEE (reference sequence). CDR3 protein: CASSWGTENSPLHF. The CDR3 DNA reads as TGTGCCAGCAGCTGGGGGACAGAAAATTCACCCCTCCACTTT.

The chain is built from TRBV6-5 and TRBJ2-7; D possibly corresponds to TRBD1 (6 bases). CDR3 size: 16 residues. Deletions cut 4 bases from V and 3 bases from J, with 19 bases between. The germline CDR1 and CDR2 sequences are MNHEY and SVGAGI. CDR3 residues: CASSFSSGHRGYEQYF. The DNA of the CDR3 is TGTGCCAGCAGTTTCTCTTCGGGACATAGGGGCTACGAGCAGTACTTC.

This chain connects TRBV7-9 to TRBJ1-4; D is unresolved. Germline CDR1 SEHNR, CDR2 FQNEAQ (reference sequence). V gave up 5 bases and J gave up 12 bases, with 13 bases separating them. The CDR3 has 12 residues. CDR3 amino acids: CASSPLGVELFF. CDR3 DNA sequence: TGTGCCAGCAGCCCCCTAGGTGTCGAACTGTTTTTT.

This chain links TRBV29-1 with TRBJ1-2; tentatively, D is TRBD1 (6 bases). V lost 5 bases to trimming and J lost 8 bases, with 15 bases between them. The CDR3 is 12 residues long. Germline V gene lookup returns CDR1 SQVTM and CDR2 ANQGSEA. CDR3 in DNA: TGCAGCGTTCTAGCACAGGGAAACGGCTACACCTTC. Encoded protein: CSVLAQGNGYTF.

The chain couples TRBV6-1 to TRBJ1-4; perhaps TRBD1 as D (6 bases). There are 15 residues in the CDR3. The ends were cut back, 7 bases at V and 3 bases at J, with 15 bases in the middle. Germline V CDR1 and CDR2: MNHNS, SASEGT. CDR3 in amino acids: CASKKQGASNEKLFF. The CDR3 nucleotides read TGTGCCAGCAAGAAACAGGGTGCTTCTAATGAAAAACTGTTTTTT.

This clone has a handful of counts. The chain has TRBV27 and TRBJ2-1; unclear D gene. V was clipped by 2 bases and J by 6 bases, with 8 bases between them. Germline values: CDR1 MNHEY, CDR2 SMNVEV (reference sequence). The CDR3 runs 13 residues. Here the CDR3 reads CASSLVQANEQFF. The CDR3 nucleotides read TGTGCCAGCAGTTTAGTCCAGGCCAATGAGCAGTTCTTC.

This clone was found once. The chain is built from TRBV30 and TRBJ2-5; D is possibly TRBD1 (6 bases). Trimming cost V 4 bases and J 5 bases, with 14 bases left between them. Germline V CDR1 and CDR2: GTSNPN, SVGIG (reference sequence). The CDR3 runs to 13 residues. CDR3 DNA: TGTGCCTGGAACAGGGTTATGGGGGAGACCCAGTACTTC. This encodes CAWNRVMGETQYF. Filled out from reference TRBV30 and TRBJ2-5, the complete variable domain reads SQTIHQWPATLVQPVGSPLSLECTVEGTSNPNLYWYRQAAGRGLQLLFYSVGIGQISSEVPQNLSASRPQDRQFILSSKKLLLSDSGFYLCAWNRVMGETQYFGPGTRLLVL.

The V and J genes are TRBV2 and TRBJ2-7; 7 bases line up with TRBD2. The germline gives CDR1 SNHLY, CDR2 FYNNEI. CDR3 length: 10 amino acids. V shed 7 bases, J shed 6 bases, and the junction held 0 bases outside the gene matches. CDR3 nucleotide sequence: TGTGCCAGCACTAGCGGCGAGCAGTACTTC. Translated: CASTSGEQYF.

The V gene is TRBV29-1, the J gene TRBJ1-2, with D tentatively TRBD1 (6 bases). The V gene's germline CDR1 is SQVTM and CDR2 ANQGSEA. V gave up 0 bases and J gave up 6 bases, with 23 bases separating them. The CDR3 extends over 17 amino acids. In DNA form, the CDR3 reads TGCAGCGTTGAAGAGCCCATGGGCGGAAGGCCAGGGGATGGCTACACCTTC. The encoded protein is CSVEEPMGGRPGDGYTF.

The rearrangement links TRBV7-2 to TRBJ2-1, with TRBD2 identical over 11 bases. The CDR3 has 15 residues. Per germline, CDR1 SGHTA and CDR2 FQGNSA. Losses at the gene ends were 6 bases for V and 7 bases for J; bases not matched to a gene: 8. In DNA, the CDR3 is TGTGCCAGCAGGAGACTAGCGGGAAATCGAAATGAGCAGTTCTTC. It specifies CASRRLAGNRNEQFF.

CDR3 coding DNA: TGCAGCGTCGGAAAGGCAGGGCGAAGTAGGGAGACCCAGTACTTC. Its protein product is CSVGKAGRSRETQYF. V usage is TRBV29-1 and J usage is TRBJ2-5, with D possibly matching TRBD1 (5 bases). V was pared by 6 bases and J by 5 bases, with 22 bases between. The CDR3 extends over 15 amino acids. CDR1 is SQVTM and CDR2 is ANQGSEA in the germline V gene.

This clone has only a few counts. This chain links TRBV28 with TRBJ2-1; 9 nucleotides agree with TRBD2. From germline, CDR1 is MDHEN and CDR2 SYDVKM. V lost 6 bases and J lost 3; bases outside the gene matches: 9. The CDR3 has 16 residues. The CDR3: CASRTISGGVYNEQFF. CDR3 DNA: TGTGCCAGCAGGACCATTAGCGGGGGAGTCTACAATGAGCAGTTCTTC.

V usage is TRBV5-6 and J usage is TRBJ1-3; the D is unclear. Germline V lookup: CDR1 SGHDT, CDR2 YYEEEE. Trimming pared 0 bases from V and 4 bases from J, leaving 2 bases between. The CDR3 length is 12 residues. CDR3 sequence reads: CASSLVGNTIYF. In DNA, the CDR3 is TGTGCCAGCAGCTTGGTAGGAAACACCATATATTTT.

V gene TRBV7-2 combines with J gene TRBJ1-2; 10 positions match TRBD1. CDR3 size: 16 residues. CDR1 and CDR2 (germline): SGHTA, FQGNSA. Trimming took 6 bases from V and 8 from J; bases not matched to a gene: 15. CDR3 loop: CASSSGTGVDSWGYTF. As DNA, the CDR3 is TGTGCCAGCAGTTCGGGGACAGGGGTCGACTCTTGGGGCTACACCTTC.

The chain carries TRBV4-1 and TRBJ1-4, with TRBD1 matching 7 bases. Germline V gene sequence: CDR1 MGHRA, CDR2 YSYEKL. V lost 1 base to trimming and J lost 8 bases; unmatched junction nucleotides: 10. The CDR3 sequence is 16 residues long. The CDR3 DNA sequence: TGCGCCAGCAGCCAAGTCGGGGCGTGGACAGGCGAAAAACTGTTTTTT. This sequence encodes CASSQVGAWTGEKLFF.

The rearrangement joins TRBV10-3 to TRBJ1-4; D is uncertain. Germline V lookup: CDR1 ENHRY, CDR2 SYGVKD. Trimming shortened V by 1 base and J by 10 bases, and 13 bases separated the two germline ends. CDR3 length: 14 residues. The CDR3 here is CAISEWTGDGKLFF. CDR3 coding DNA: TGTGCCATCAGTGAGTGGACTGGAGATGGAAAACTGTTTTTT.

The sample holds a few counts of this clone. This chain connects TRBV13 to TRBJ2-1; D perhaps matches TRBD1 (6 bases). The CDR3 is 13 residues long. Germline-derived CDR1 and CDR2 are PRHDT and FYEKMQ (reference sequence). V dropped 6 bases and J dropped 4 bases, with 10 bases sitting between them. The CDR3 protein is CASRGATYNEQFF. CDR3 in DNA: TGTGCCAGCAGGGGGGCCACTTACAATGAGCAGTTCTTC.

The chain is built from TRBV6-1 and TRBJ2-1; tentative D call: TRBD2 (6 bases). Germline values: CDR1 MNHNS, CDR2 SASEGT. The V end was cut by 3 bases, the J end by 2 bases, with 11 bases between. The length of the CDR3 is 15 residues. The CDR3 DNA reads as TGTGCCAGCAGTGAGACGGGACTTGCCTACAATGAGCAGTTCTTC. It encodes CASSETGLAYNEQFF.

The chain has TRBV6-5 and TRBJ1-2, with TRBD1 matching over 8 bases. This CDR3 is 14 amino acids long. Per the germline V gene, CDR1 is MNHEY and CDR2 is SVGAGI. The V segment lost 2 bases and the J segment 6 bases; nucleotides outside the gene matches: 5. CDR3 residues: CASSYPGQVHGYTF. CDR3 in DNA: TGTGCCAGCAGTTACCCGGGACAGGTCCATGGCTACACCTTC.

J is TRBJ2-7 and V is TRBV30, with D possibly being TRBD2 (5 bases). V lost 0 bases and J lost 3, with 15 bases in between. The V gene's germline CDR1 is GTSNPN and CDR2 SVGIG (reference sequence). The CDR3 is made up of 15 amino acids. CDR3 nucleotide sequence: TGTGCCTGGAGTGTAGGTCGAGGGAGAAACTACGAGCAGTACTTC. It translates to CAWSVGRGRNYEQYF.